This T cell receptor (beta chain) was observed in a study of cytomegalovirus exposure and HLA in healthy donors. Notes on the study in general: 87-base-pair reads could not separate some V segments, including TRBV6-2 and TRBV6-3.

PCR used 60 Vbeta primers and 13 Jbeta primers. Libraries were prepared by immunoSEQ multiplex PCR; TCRdb keeps only in-frame clonotypes and omits some of them. The sample carries 150,000 to 200,000 clones, approximately 85% recorded once. As for this clone: The target antigen is unknown.

This CDR3 is 15 amino acids long. Trimming took off 7 bases at V and 3 bases at J, with 15 bases between the two ends. Germline CDR1 and CDR2: SGHTA and FQGTGA. This chain joins TRBV7-3 and TRBJ2-2; TRBD2 might be the D (5 bases). This clonotype was obtained from a man aged 18 to 29 in good health and CMV-seropositive. Source material: PBMCs. The CDR3 sequence is CASTSSGLYTGELFF. The CDR3 coding sequence is TGTGCCAGCACTTCGAGCGGACTGTACACCGGGGAGCTGTTTTTT.